The rows below give T cell receptor beta chains drawn from one sample of a study of CD8 T cells in ankylosing spondylitis. TCRdb passed the 5' RACE reads through MiXCR, listing each CDR3 protein once. The sample records about 160,000 distinct CDR3 sequences, around 18% being singletons. The specimen was blood, either unsorted or a sorted T cell fraction (not recorded which). The origin of the receptors is a male donor with ankylosing spondylitis or in good health (not recorded which). Each CDR3 is given with its conserved first and last residue. D genes are given only for firm matches. Size is omitted from some rows. Given values are once, few, many or a class for expanded clones.

cdr3_nt,cdr3_aa,j_call,d_call,clone_size,v_call,cdr3_length
TGTGCCAGCAGTGAAGTCCCCGAGAGCGCTGAAGCTTTCTTT,CASSEVPESAEAFF,TRBJ1-1,.,few,TRBV25-1,14
TGTGCCAGCAGCACACCATTTACCTACGAGCAGTACTTC,CASSTPFTYEQYF,TRBJ2-7,.,few,TRBV7-2,13
TGTGCCAGCAGTTGGGCCGGGACAGGGAAGCCCGGGGAGCTGTTTTTT,CASSWAGTGKPGELFF,TRBJ2-2,TRBD1,.,TRBV12-3/TRBV12-4,16
TGTGCCAGCAGTTTAGGTGGGCCGGGCGCCACTGAAGCTTTCTTT,CASSLGGPGATEAFF,TRBJ1-1,.,.,TRBV12-3/TRBV12-4,15
TGTGCCAGCAGTTTAGGGGGATCGATCCGGACCCAGTACTTC,CASSLGGSIRTQYF,TRBJ2-5,.,.,TRBV12-3/TRBV12-4,14
TGCAGCGTTGAGAGGGACTCTGGGGCCAACGTCCTGACTTTC,CSVERDSGANVLTF,TRBJ2-6,.,few,TRBV29-1,14
TGTGCCATCAGTGAGTCGAAAGGGGAAATCACAGATACGCAGTATTTT,CAISESKGEITDTQYF,TRBJ2-3,.,many,TRBV10-3,16
TGTGCCAGCACCGGGGGGGCAGGGAGGTCCTACAATGAGCAGTTCTTC,CASTGGAGRSYNEQFF,TRBJ2-1,TRBD2,many,TRBV5-6,16
TGCAGCGTCAGGGTTGCTGAAGCTTTCTTT,CSVRVAEAFF,TRBJ1-1,.,few,TRBV29-1,10
TGTGCCAGCAGCCGAGAGGGGTGGACCCTCCACTTT,CASSREGWTLHF,TRBJ1-6,.,many,TRBV3-1,12
TGTGCCAGCAGCTTAGTGCCGGGGGCGTACACTGAAGCTTTCTTT,CASSLVPGAYTEAFF,TRBJ1-1,.,.,TRBV7-2,15
TGTGCCAGCAGCTCCCGGACTAGTGGCGAGACCCAGTACTTC,CASSSRTSGETQYF,TRBJ2-5,TRBD2,many,TRBV7-7,14
TGCAGTGCTGGGAGGGACGGACAGCCCCAGCATTTT,CSAGRDGQPQHF,TRBJ1-5,.,many,TRBV20-1,12
TGTGCCAGCAGTTTTTCATCCACAGATACGCAGTATTTT,CASSFSSTDTQYF,TRBJ2-3,.,many,TRBV6-4,13
TGTGCCAGCAGCTTAGGATTAGCGGGAAGACACTACAATGAGCAGTTCTTC,CASSLGLAGRHYNEQFF,TRBJ2-1,TRBD2,many,TRBV11-3,17
TGCGCCAGCAGCTTGGAGGGACTTACCACCGGGGAGCTGTTTTTT,CASSLEGLTTGELFF,TRBJ2-2,.,few,TRBV5-1,15
TGTGCCAGCAGCCCGGGACATCTGGCACACGGAAACACCATATATTTT,CASSPGHLAHGNTIYF,TRBJ1-3,.,.,TRBV7-9,16
TGCAGTGCTAGTCTCTTCCGGGAGGAAGAGACCCAGTACTTC,CSASLFREEETQYF,TRBJ2-5,TRBD2,.,TRBV20-1,14
TGTGCCTGGAGTGTCGGGCTAGCGGGAGTCAATGAGCAGTTCTTC,CAWSVGLAGVNEQFF,TRBJ2-1,TRBD2,.,TRBV30,15
TGCAGCGTTGAAGGCGCCTACACAGATACGCAGTATTTT,CSVEGAYTDTQYF,TRBJ2-3,.,.,TRBV29-1,13
TGTGCCAGCAGGTTGGGACTAGCGGGATCCAATGAGCAGTTCTTC,CASRLGLAGSNEQFF,TRBJ2-1,TRBD2,few,TRBV12-3/TRBV12-4,15
TGTGCCATCAGGCAGACAGAGAAAAATTCACCCCTCCACTTT,CAIRQTEKNSPLHF,TRBJ1-6,.,many,TRBV10-3,14
TGCAGTGCTAGTCTTACGGGACACAGCACAGATACGCAGTATTTT,CSASLTGHSTDTQYF,TRBJ2-3,.,many,TRBV20-1,15
TGCGCCAGCAGTGAGGCGGGAGTGGGAAATACGCAGTATTTT,CASSEAGVGNTQYF,TRBJ2-3,TRBD2,once,TRBV10-1,14